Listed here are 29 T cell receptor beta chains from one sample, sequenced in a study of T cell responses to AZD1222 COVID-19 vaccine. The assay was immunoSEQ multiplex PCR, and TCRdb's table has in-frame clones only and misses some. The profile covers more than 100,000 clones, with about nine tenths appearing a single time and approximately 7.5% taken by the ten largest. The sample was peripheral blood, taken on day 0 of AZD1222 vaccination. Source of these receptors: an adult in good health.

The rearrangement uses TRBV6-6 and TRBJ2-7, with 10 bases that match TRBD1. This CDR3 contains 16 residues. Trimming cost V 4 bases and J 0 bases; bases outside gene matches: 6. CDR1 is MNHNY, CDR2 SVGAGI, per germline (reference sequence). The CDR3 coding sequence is TGTGCCAGCAGTTCCTCGAGGGACAGGGGCTCCTACGAGCAGTACTTC. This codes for CASSSSRDRGSYEQYF.

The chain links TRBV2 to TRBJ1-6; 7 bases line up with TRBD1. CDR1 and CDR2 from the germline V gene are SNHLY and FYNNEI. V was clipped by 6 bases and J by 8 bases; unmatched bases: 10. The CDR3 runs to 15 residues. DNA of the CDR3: TGTGCCAGCAGAAGTTACAGGGGAATGGATTCACCCCTCCACTTT. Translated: CASRSYRGMDSPLHF.

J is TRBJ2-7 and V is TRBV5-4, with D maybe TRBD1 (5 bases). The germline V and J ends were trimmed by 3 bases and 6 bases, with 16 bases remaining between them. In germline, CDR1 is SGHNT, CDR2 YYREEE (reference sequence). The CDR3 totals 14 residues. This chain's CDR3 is CASSWGRSTAEQYF. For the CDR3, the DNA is TGTGCCAGCAGCTGGGGCAGATCCACCGCCGAGCAGTACTTC.

The CDR3 reads CASRGGTRSTEAFF. The DNA for the CDR3 is TGTGCCAGCAGAGGGGGGACCAGGAGCACTGAAGCTTTCTTT. The rearrangement joins TRBV28 to TRBJ1-1; a possible D gene is TRBD1 (6 bases). V lost 6 bases and J 4 bases, leaving 15 bases between the germline ends. Per the germline V gene, CDR1 is MDHEN and CDR2 is SYDVKM. The CDR3 totals 14 residues.

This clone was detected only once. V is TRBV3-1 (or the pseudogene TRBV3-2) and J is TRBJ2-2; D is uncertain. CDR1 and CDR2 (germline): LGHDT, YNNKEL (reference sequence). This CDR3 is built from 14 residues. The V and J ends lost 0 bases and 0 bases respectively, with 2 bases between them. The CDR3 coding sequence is TGTGCCAGCAGCCAAGATTCGAACACCGGGGAGCTGTTTTTT. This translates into CASSQDSNTGELFF.

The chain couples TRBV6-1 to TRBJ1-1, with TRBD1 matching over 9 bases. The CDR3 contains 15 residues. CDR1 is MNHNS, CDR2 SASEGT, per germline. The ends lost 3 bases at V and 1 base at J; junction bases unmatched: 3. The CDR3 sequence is CASSDPGQGNTEAFF. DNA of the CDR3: TGTGCCAGCAGTGACCCGGGACAGGGGAACACTGAAGCTTTCTTT.

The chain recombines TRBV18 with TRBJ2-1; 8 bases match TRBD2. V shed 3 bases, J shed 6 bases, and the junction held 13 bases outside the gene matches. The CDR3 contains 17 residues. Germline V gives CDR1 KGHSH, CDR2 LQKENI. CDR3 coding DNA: TGTGCCAGCTCACCCCGCCCCCTTGCGGGGGGTTTCAATGAGCAGTTCTTC. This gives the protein CASSPRPLAGGFNEQFF.

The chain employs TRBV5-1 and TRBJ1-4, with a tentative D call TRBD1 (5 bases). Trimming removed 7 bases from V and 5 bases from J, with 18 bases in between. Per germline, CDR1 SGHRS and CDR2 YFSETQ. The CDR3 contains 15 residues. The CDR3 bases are TGCGCCAGCGCACTGGGCGGGGGAAGGAATGAAAAACTGTTTTTT. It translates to CASALGGGRNEKLFF.

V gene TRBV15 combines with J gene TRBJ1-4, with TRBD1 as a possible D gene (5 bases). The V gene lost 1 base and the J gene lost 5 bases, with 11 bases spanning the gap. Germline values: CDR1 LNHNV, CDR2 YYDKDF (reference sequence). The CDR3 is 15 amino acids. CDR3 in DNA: TGTGCCACCAGCAGAGGTTCAGGGTGGAATGAAAAACTGTTTTTT. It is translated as CATSRGSGWNEKLFF. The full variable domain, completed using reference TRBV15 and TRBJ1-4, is DAMVIQNPRYQVTQFGKPVTLSCSQTLNHNVMYWYQQKSSQAPKLLFHYYDKDFNNEADTPDNFQSRRPNTSFCFLDIRSPGLGDTAMYLCATSRGSGWNEKLFFGSGTQLSVL.

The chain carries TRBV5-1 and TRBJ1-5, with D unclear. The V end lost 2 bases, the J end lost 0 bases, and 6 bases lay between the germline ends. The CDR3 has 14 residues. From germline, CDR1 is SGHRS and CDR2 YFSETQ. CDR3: CASSLDNSNQPQHF. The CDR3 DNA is TGCGCCAGCAGCTTAGACAATAGCAATCAGCCCCAGCATTTT.

The DNA of the CDR3 is TGCGCCAGCAGCTTCCAGGGAACCCGGGGTACGCAGTATTTT. It encodes CASSFQGTRGTQYF. This chain joins TRBV5-1 and TRBJ2-3, with D perhaps TRBD1 or TRBD2 (5 bases each). CDR1 and CDR2 (germline): SGHRS, YFSETQ. V lost 2 bases, J lost 8 bases, and 15 bases lay in between. The CDR3 runs 14 residues. The full variable domain, with the rest looked up from reference TRBV5-1 and TRBJ2-3, is KAGVTQTPRYLIKTRGQQVTLSCSPISGHRSVSWYQQTPGQGLQFLFEYFSETQRNKGNFPGRFSGRQFSNSRSEMNVSTLELGDSALYLCASSFQGTRGTQYFGPGTRLTVL.

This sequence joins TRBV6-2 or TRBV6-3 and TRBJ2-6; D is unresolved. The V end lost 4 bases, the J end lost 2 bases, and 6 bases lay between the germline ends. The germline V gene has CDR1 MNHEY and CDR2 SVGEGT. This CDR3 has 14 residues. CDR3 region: CASSSPPGANVLTF. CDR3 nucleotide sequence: TGTGCCAGCAGTTCCCCTCCTGGGGCCAACGTCCTGACTTTC.

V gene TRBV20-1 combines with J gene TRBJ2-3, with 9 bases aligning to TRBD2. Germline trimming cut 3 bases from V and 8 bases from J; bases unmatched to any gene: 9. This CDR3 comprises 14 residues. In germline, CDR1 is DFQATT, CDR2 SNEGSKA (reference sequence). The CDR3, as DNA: TGCAGTGCTAGTAGCGGGAGCTCCAGGGGTACGCAGTATTTT. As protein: CSASSGSSRGTQYF.

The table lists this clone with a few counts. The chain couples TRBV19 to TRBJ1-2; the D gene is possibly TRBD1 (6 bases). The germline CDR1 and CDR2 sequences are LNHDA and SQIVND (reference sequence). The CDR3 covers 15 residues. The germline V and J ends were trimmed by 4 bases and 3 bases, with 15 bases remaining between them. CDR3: CASSSQGILDYGYTF. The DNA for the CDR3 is TGTGCCAGTAGTAGCCAGGGGATACTGGACTATGGCTACACCTTC.

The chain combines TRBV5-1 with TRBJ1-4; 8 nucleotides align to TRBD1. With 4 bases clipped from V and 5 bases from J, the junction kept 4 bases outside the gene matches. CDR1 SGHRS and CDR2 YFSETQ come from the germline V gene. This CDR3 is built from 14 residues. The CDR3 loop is CASSPRQGNEKLFF. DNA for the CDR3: TGCGCCAGCAGCCCGAGACAGGGGAATGAAAAACTGTTTTTT.

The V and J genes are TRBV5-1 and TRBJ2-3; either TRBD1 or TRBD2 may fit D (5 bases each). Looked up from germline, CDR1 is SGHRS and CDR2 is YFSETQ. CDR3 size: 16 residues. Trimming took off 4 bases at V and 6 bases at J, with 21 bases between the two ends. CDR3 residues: CASSRGMGPQEDTQYF. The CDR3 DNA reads TGCGCCAGCAGCCGAGGTATGGGACCCCAGGAGGATACGCAGTATTTT.

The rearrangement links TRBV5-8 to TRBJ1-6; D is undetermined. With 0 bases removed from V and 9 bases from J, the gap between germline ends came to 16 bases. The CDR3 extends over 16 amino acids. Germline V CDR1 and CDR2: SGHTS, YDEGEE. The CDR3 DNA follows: TGTGCCAGCAGCTTGGCCGCGGTCCCCTCCCTTTCACCCCTCCACTTT. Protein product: CASSLAAVPSLSPLHF.

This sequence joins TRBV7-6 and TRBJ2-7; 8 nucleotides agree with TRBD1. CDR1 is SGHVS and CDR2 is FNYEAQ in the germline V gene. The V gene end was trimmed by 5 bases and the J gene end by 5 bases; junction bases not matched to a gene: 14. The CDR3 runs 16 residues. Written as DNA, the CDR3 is TGTGCCAGCAGCCCTAACCCCCCGACAGGGGCCAACGAGCAGTACTTC. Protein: CASSPNPPTGANEQYF.

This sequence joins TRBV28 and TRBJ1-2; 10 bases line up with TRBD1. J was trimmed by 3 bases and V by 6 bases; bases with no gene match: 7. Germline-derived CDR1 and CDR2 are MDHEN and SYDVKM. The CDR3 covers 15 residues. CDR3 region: CASSPSGTGDYGYTF. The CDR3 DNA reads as TGTGCCAGCAGCCCCTCCGGGACAGGGGACTATGGCTACACCTTC.

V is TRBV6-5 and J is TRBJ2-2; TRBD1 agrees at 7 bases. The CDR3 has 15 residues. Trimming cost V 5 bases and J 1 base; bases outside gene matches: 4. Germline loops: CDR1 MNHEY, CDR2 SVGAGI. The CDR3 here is CASSRDSLNTGELFF. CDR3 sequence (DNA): TGTGCCAGCAGTCGGGACAGTTTGAACACCGGGGAGCTGTTTTTT.

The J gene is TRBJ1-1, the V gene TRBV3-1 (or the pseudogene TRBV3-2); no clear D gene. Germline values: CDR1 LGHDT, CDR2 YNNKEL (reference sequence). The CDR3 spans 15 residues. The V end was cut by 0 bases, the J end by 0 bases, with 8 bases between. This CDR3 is CASSQDLSVNTEAFF. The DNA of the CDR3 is TGTGCCAGCAGCCAAGATTTGTCGGTGAACACTGAAGCTTTCTTT.

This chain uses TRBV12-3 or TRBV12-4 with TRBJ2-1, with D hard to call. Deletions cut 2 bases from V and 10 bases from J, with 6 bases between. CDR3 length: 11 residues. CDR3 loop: CASSLPREQFF. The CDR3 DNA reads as TGTGCCAGCAGTTTACCGCGGGAGCAGTTCTTC.

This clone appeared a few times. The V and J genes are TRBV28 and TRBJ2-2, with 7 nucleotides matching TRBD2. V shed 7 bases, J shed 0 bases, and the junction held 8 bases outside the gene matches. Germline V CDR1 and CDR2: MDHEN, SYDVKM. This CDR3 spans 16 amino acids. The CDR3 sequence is CASTHPGGTNTGELFF. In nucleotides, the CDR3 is TGTGCCAGCACCCACCCCGGGGGGACGAACACCGGGGAGCTGTTTTTT.

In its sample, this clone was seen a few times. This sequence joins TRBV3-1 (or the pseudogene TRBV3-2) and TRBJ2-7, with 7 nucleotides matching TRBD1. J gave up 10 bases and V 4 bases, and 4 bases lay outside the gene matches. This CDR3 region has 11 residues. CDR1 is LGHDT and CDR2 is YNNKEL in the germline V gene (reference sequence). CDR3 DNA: TGTGCCAGCAGCCCCGGGACAGTACAGTACTTC. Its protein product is CASSPGTVQYF.

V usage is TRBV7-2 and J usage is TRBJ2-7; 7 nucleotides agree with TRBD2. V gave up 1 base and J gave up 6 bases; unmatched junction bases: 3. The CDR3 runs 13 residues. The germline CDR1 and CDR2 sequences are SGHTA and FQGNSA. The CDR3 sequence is CASSLVWGGEQYF. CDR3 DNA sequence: TGTGCCAGCAGCTTAGTCTGGGGGGGCGAGCAGTACTTC.

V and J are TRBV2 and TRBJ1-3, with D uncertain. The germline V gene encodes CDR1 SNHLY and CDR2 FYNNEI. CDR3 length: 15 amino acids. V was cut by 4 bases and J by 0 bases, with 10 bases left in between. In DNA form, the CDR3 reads TGTGCCAGCAGTGGGGCGGCTGACTCTGGAAACACCATATATTTT. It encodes CASSGAADSGNTIYF. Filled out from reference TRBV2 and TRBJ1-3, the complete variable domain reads EPEVTQTPSHQVTQMGQEVILRCVPISNHLYFYWYRQILGQKVEFLVSFYNNEISEKSEIFDDQFSVERPDGSNFTLKIRSTKLEDSAMYFCASSGAADSGNTIYFGEGSWLTVV.

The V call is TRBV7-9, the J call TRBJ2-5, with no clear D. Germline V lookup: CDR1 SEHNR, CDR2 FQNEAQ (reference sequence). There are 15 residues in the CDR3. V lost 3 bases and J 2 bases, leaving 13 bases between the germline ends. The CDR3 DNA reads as TGTGCCAGCAGCTTGTTCCCAGCAGAACAAGAGACCCAGTACTTC. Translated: CASSLFPAEQETQYF.

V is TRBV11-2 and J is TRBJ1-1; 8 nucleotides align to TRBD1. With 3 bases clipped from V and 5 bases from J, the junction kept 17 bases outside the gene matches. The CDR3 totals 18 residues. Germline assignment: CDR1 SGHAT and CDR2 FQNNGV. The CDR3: CASSFGQGGGQRRTEAFF. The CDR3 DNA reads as TGTGCCAGCAGCTTCGGACAGGGAGGGGGCCAGAGACGGACTGAAGCTTTCTTT.

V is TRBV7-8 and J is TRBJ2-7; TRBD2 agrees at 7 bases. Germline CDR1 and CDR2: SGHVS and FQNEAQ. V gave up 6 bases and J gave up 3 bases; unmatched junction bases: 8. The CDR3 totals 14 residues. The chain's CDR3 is CASSRGGDLYEQYF. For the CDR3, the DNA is TGTGCCAGCAGTCGGGGAGGGGATCTCTACGAGCAGTACTTC.